This record covers a single T cell receptor beta chain. Its antigen is not known. This sample stems from a study of beta chain features in type 1 diabetes. cDNA synthesis used the whole RNA isolate, giving expressed TCRB sequences. Profiled with immunoSEQ multiplex PCR; TCRdb holds only in-frame clones, not every one. The sample yields under 800,000 clones, around a sixth seen once. Study conclusions and caveats: Among patients, naive, central memory and Treg TCRB repertoires appeared more similar than among healthy donors. Sequencing used cDNA, and cells with high TCR expression could therefore be over-represented.

CD45RO/CCR7/CD25/CD127/CD95/CD27 staining was used to isolate CD4+ naive, central memory, regulatory and stem cell-like memory cells by sorting. Purity exceeded 95% in all sorted populations. The origin of this receptor is a man younger than 30 in good health. Sequencing was performed on naive CD4+ T cells from blood.

The CDR3 DNA reads TGTGCCAGCAGCTTGCGACAGGGACCGACTAATGAAAAACTGTTTTTT. Translated: CASSLRQGPTNEKLFF. This rearrangement joins TRBV7-9 to TRBJ1-4; 7 bases fit TRBD1. After removal of 3 bases from V and 2 bases from J, the junction contained 6 bases not matched to a gene. This CDR3 has 16 residues. Germline assignment: CDR1 SEHNR and CDR2 FQNEAQ (reference sequence).